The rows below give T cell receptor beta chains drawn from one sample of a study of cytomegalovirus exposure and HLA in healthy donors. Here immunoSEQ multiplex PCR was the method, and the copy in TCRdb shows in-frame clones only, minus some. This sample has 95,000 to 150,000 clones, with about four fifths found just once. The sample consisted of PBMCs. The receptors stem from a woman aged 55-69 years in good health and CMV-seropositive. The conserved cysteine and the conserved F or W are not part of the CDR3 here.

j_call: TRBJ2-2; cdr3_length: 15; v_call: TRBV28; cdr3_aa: ASSLGAGGPITGELF
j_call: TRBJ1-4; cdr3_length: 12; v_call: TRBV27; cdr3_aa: ASGGFATNEKLF
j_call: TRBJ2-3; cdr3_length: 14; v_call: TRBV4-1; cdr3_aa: ASSPAAGGGTDTQY
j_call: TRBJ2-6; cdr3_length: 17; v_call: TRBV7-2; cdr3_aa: ASSLAGLHPSSGANVLT
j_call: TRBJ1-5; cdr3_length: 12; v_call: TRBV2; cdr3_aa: ASSDSRLNQPQH
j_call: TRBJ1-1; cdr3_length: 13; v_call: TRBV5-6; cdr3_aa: ASSLRTGVNTEAF
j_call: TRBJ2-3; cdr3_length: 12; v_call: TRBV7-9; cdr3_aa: ASSSPVEVDTQY
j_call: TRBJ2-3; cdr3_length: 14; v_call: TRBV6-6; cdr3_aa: ASSYVGLAVTDTQY
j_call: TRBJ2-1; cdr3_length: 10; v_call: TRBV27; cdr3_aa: ASTQGGNEQF
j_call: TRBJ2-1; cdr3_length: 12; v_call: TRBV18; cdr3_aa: ASSLQGGGDEQF
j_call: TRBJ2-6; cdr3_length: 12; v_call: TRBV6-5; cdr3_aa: ASSSHSGANVLT
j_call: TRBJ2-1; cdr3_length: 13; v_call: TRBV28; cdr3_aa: ASSSPGLGVNEQF
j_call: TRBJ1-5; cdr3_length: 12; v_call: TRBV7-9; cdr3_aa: ASSLGGMHQPQH
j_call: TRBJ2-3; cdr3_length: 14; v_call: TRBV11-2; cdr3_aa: ASSAVAGATTDTQY
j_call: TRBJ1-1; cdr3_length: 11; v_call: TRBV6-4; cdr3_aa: ATGQGMNTEAF
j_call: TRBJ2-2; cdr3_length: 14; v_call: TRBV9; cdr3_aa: ASSATSGGAKGELF
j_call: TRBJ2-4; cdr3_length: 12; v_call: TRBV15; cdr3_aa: ATSRVGSKNIQY